Each of the 13 T cell receptor beta chains below was sequenced from the same sample in a study of blood T cell repertoires in COVID-19 (dated by TCRdb to 2018 to 2020). Library creation used the immunoSEQ multiplex PCR assay. In its TCRdb copy, this immuneACCESS table keeps in-frame sequences only and misses some clones. Where compared with another copy, unresolved V genes explain less than half of these, and the others have no known cause. Recorded for this sample are over 30,000 clones; more than 85% of them occurred a single time. Roughly 13% of the sample comes from the top ten. The specimen sequenced was peripheral blood. Receptors were obtained from a human donor in a cohort sampled during active COVID-19.

This clone was observed a few times. The chain is built from TRBV14 and TRBJ1-6; TRBD1 matches 7 bases. The CDR3 has 17 residues. Germline V gene lookup returns CDR1 SGHDN and CDR2 FVKESK. With V trimmed by 0 bases and J by 11 bases, 13 bases remained unmatched. The CDR3: CASSQDLTGTASTPLHF. In DNA form, the CDR3 reads TGTGCCAGCAGCCAAGATCTCACCGGGACAGCATCCACACCCCTCCACTTT. The full variable domain, in which reference TRBV14 and TRBJ1-6 provide the parts outside the CDR3, is EAGVTQFPSHSVIEKGQTVTLRCDPISGHDNLYWYRRVMGKEIKFLLHFVKESKQDESGMPNNRFLAERTGGTYSTLKVQPAELEDSGVYFCASSQDLTGTASTPLHFGNGTRLTVT.

The J gene is TRBJ1-2, the V gene TRBV7-9, with D maybe TRBD1 (6 bases). The CDR3 is 16 amino acids. Per germline, CDR1 SEHNR and CDR2 FQNEAQ (reference sequence). Trimming stripped 5 bases from V and 7 bases from J, with 23 bases between. The chain's CDR3 is CASSLRQARQSAGYTF. The CDR3 bases are TGTGCCAGCAGCCTCCGACAGGCACGACAATCTGCTGGCTACACCTTC.

Here the CDR3 DNA reads TGTGCCAGCAGCCAAGTTCGGCGGGAGCAGTACTTC. Encoded protein: CASSQVRREQYF. V usage is TRBV3-1 (or the pseudogene TRBV3-2) and J usage is TRBJ2-7; D unclear. V shed 1 base and J shed 7 bases, with 8 bases lying between them. Germline assignment: CDR1 LGHDT and CDR2 YNNKEL (reference sequence). The CDR3 runs 12 residues.

This clone was counted only a few times. The chain is built from TRBV5-1 and TRBJ1-3; 8 bases agree with TRBD1. The CDR3 length is 15 residues. The V segment lost 4 bases and the J segment 2 bases; nucleotides outside the gene matches: 5. Per the germline V gene, CDR1 is SGHRS and CDR2 is YFSETQ. The DNA for the CDR3 is TGCGCCAGCAGCCTCTGGACAGGGACTGGAAACACCATATATTTT. As protein: CASSLWTGTGNTIYF.

This chain links TRBV29-1 with TRBJ2-1; 11 bases match TRBD2. V dropped 3 bases and J dropped 1; count of bases not matched to a gene: 11. Per the germline V gene, CDR1 is SQVTM and CDR2 is ANQGSEA. This CDR3 has 18 residues. DNA for the CDR3: TGCAGCGTTGATTCCGGGCTAGCGGGAGGAACATCCTACAATGAGCAGTTCTTC. Encoded protein: CSVDSGLAGGTSYNEQFF.

V usage is TRBV19 and J usage is TRBJ1-2; no reliable D call. Germline CDR1 reads LNHDA; CDR2 reads SQIVND (reference sequence). CDR3 length: 13 residues. V was clipped by 3 bases and J by 4 bases, with 9 bases between them. In DNA form, the CDR3 reads TGTGCCAGTAGTATCAACAGCCCCTATGGCTACACCTTC. Translating gives CASSINSPYGYTF.

The rearrangement uses TRBV6-6 and TRBJ2-2; 9 bases fit TRBD1. CDR3 length: 14 residues. V shed 5 bases and J 7 bases; nucleotides not matched to a gene: 5. Germline V gene data show CDR1 as MNHNY and CDR2 as SVGAGI (reference sequence). The CDR3 region has the DNA TGTGCCAGCAGTAGGGACAGGGCAATCGGGGAGCTGTTTTTT. Its translation is CASSRDRAIGELFF.

The chain uses TRBV10-3 and TRBJ2-1; 7 nucleotides agree with TRBD2. The CDR3 has 14 amino acids. Germline CDR1 ENHRY, CDR2 SYGVKD. The J segment lost 5 bases and the V segment lost 6 bases, leaving 7 bases of the junction unmatched. The CDR3 loop is CAISPGGGHNEQFF. CDR3 nucleotides: TGTGCCATCAGCCCGGGAGGCGGGCACAATGAGCAGTTCTTC.

This chain joins TRBV11-2 and TRBJ2-4; D possibly corresponds to TRBD1 (5 bases). With 4 bases removed from V and 2 bases from J, the gap between germline ends came to 12 bases. CDR3 size: 15 residues. Germline lookup yields CDR1 SGHAT and CDR2 FQNNGV. This chain's CDR3 is CASSSQGLTKNIQYF. In nucleotides, the CDR3 is TGTGCCAGCAGCTCGCAGGGTTTAACCAAAAACATTCAGTACTTC. Supplemented by reference TRBV11-2 and TRBJ2-4, the full variable domain reads EAGVAQSPRYKIIEKRQSVAFWCNPISGHATLYWYQQILGQGPKLLIQFQNNGVVDDSQLPKDRFSAERLKGVDSTLKIQPAKLEDSAVYLCASSSQGLTKNIQYFGAGTRLSVL.

The CDR3 region is CASSVFANGYTF. Here the CDR3 DNA reads TGTGCCAGTAGTGTTTTTGCGAATGGCTACACCTTC. The V gene is TRBV19, the J gene TRBJ1-2; D remains ambiguous. Germline V CDR1 and CDR2: LNHDA, SQIVND (reference sequence). This CDR3 is built from 12 residues. Trimming stripped 5 bases from V and 6 bases from J, with 10 bases between.

The V and J genes are TRBV7-3 and TRBJ2-5; 10 nucleotides align to TRBD2. Germline values: CDR1 SGHTA, CDR2 FQGTGA. The CDR3 sequence is 15 residues long. Trimming removed 6 bases from V and 8 bases from J; junction bases left unmatched: 12. DNA for the CDR3: TGTGCCAGCAGGCAACCCGGCGTAGCGGGAGGAACCCAGTACTTC. It specifies CASRQPGVAGGTQYF.

This chain connects TRBV10-1 to TRBJ2-1; D perhaps matches TRBD2 (5 bases). The CDR3 runs to 17 residues. CDR1 is WNHNN, CDR2 SYGVQD, per germline (reference sequence). V was cut by 7 bases and J by 2 bases, with 21 bases left in between. The CDR3 protein is CASNPQEDHQTYNEQFF. In DNA form, the CDR3 reads TGCGCCAGCAATCCCCAGGAGGACCATCAAACCTACAATGAGCAGTTCTTC.

The CDR3 DNA reads as TGCAGCGTTGCGGGGGGGTACAATGAGCAGTTCTTC. Translating gives CSVAGGYNEQFF. The chain employs TRBV29-1 and TRBJ2-1, with 8 bases that match TRBD2. V trimming: 4 bases; J trimming: 4 bases; junction bases outside the gene matches: 0. CDR1 and CDR2 from the germline V gene are SQVTM and ANQGSEA. This CDR3 is built from 12 residues.